This TCR beta chain emerged from a study of blood T cell repertoires in COVID-19 (dated by TCRdb to the early 2020s). Looking at the study overall: The collaborator samples originated in the United States, Italy and Spain and spanned the acute and convalescent phases of COVID-19. A freely available public database, intended as a resource for researchers studying the immune response to SARS-CoV-2, is where the repertoires were released. A de-identified subject ID, COVID-19 status, age in years and sex were almost always included in the sample metadata. Deeply sampled blood TCRbeta repertoires from subjects exposed to, actively infected with, or recovered from COVID-19 were included in the dataset. The prospective study material was composed of cDNA or gDNA derived from T cells, B-cell-depleted T cells, or PBMCs. Where available, HLA class I and class II types were obtained from metadata supplied by the sample provider rather than from assay-based typing. Samples came from the ongoing ImmuneRACE study (first 160 participants) plus 1,254 subjects from 6 global collaborators. Findings and caveats that apply to the study as a whole: The quantity of clinical and demographic metadata differed by source and by participant and was supplied without curation.

In the germline V gene (reference sequence), CDR1 corresponds to SEHNR and CDR2 to FQNEAQ. V loses 6 bases at its end and J loses 0 bases; junction bases beyond the gene matches: 4. The CDR3 numbers 15 residues from cysteine through phenylalanine. The read is trimmed to its CDR3 DNA, 45 bases read in frame from base 1. Participants in the prospective study were aged roughly 18 to 100 years, lived in 20 to 25 United States geographic areas, and enrolled through a virtual design. To assign participants to cohorts, the prospective study relied on clinical history that participants themselves reported in a screening survey and a study questionnaire. In the prospective study, whole blood, serum and a nasopharyngeal or oropharyngeal swab were collected from each participant by mobile phlebotomists. Additional blood draws and questionnaires over an approximately 2-month period could optionally be provided by prospective study participants. Before DNA extraction, blood samples from the prospective study were shipped at room temperature or frozen.

TCRbeta CDR3 regions were amplified from genomic DNA by means of the immunoSEQ Assay, a bias-controlled multiplex PCR. The authors' analysis ran thus. Nucleated cell counts per sample were estimated from amplification of reference gene primers within the assay. Sequence reads were collapsed and filtered to measure the absolute abundance of every unique TCRbeta CDR3 rearrangement. Productive Simpson clonality was computed per sample as the square root of Simpson's diversity index over productive rearrangements. Sourced from immuneACCESS, this table was stored by TCRdb with only in-frame sequences that have V and J called. A share of the clones is absent; for the studies checked, an unresolved V gene accounts for under half, and the remainder has no known explanation. That table furnishes V, J and clone size, whereas the DNA furnished D and trimming. This sample comprises about 270,000 clones, about nine tenths of them detected only once. Of the sample, 2% to 2.5% is held by the ten largest clones.

With regard to this clone: Its antigen is currently not known. Within one base of it there is no much larger clone, and no base qualities were kept.

This clonotype was obtained from a woman aged 40 to 50 with acute COVID-19. The V and J segments used are TRBV7-9 and TRBJ2-1; the junction holds 8 bases that match TRBD2. Sequencing was done on a sample of PBMCs or T cells enriched from blood (not recorded which). CDR3 region: CASSLLAVSYNEQFF. The nucleotide sequence reads as follows: TGTGCCAGCAGTCTACTAGCGGTCTCCTACAATGAGCAGTTCTTC.